Listed here are 19 T cell receptor beta chains from one sample, sequenced in a study of lymphopenia after photon versus proton radiotherapy. Generated by immunoSEQ multiplex PCR, the TCRdb table keeps only in-frame clones and is missing some. The repertoire holds approximately 150,000 clones, with about 88% as singletons. Sequenced here: peripheral blood, sampled from a patient treated with photon-based radiotherapy. These receptors all stem from a man between 45 and 60 years old with gastric cancer.

CDR3 DNA sequence: TGTGCCAGCAGTGGTACCGGGACAGGGTTTGGCTACACCTTC. The encoded protein is CASSGTGTGFGYTF. The chain couples TRBV2 to TRBJ1-2, with 9 bases identical to TRBD1. The CDR3 runs 14 residues. The germline V gene has CDR1 SNHLY and CDR2 FYNNEI. V lost 4 bases and J lost 7; bases outside the gene matches: 7.

The rearrangement joins TRBV9 to TRBJ2-7; D perhaps matches TRBD2 (5 bases). The CDR3 extends over 15 amino acids. V was pared by 0 bases and J by 0 bases, with 10 bases between. The V gene's germline CDR1 is SGDLS and CDR2 YYNGEE. CDR3 nucleotides: TGTGCCAGCAGCGTAGCTACGGGGAGCTCCTACGAGCAGTACTTC. It encodes CASSVATGSSYEQYF. The full variable domain, its missing parts supplied by reference TRBV9 and TRBJ2-7, is DSGVTQTPKHLITATGQRVTLRCSPRSGDLSVYWYQQSLDQGLQFLIQYYNGEERAKGNILERFSAQQFPDLHSELNLSSLELGDSALYFCASSVATGSSYEQYFGPGTRLTVT.

The CDR3 DNA reads TGTGCCAGCAGCTTTTCCCCGGGTGGGGAGACCCAGTACTTC. This encodes CASSFSPGGETQYF. V usage is TRBV5-4 and J usage is TRBJ2-5, with D unresolved. Germline CDR1 is SGHNT and CDR2 is YYREEE (reference sequence). The CDR3 has 14 residues. The V end lost 2 bases, the J end lost 5 bases, and 13 bases lay between the germline ends.

For the CDR3, the DNA is TGTGCCAGCAGCCGCCGGGCGGATACGCAGTATTTT. It yields the protein CASSRRADTQYF. This chain uses TRBV6-5 with TRBJ2-3; the D is unclear. The V gene lost 6 bases and the J gene lost 6 bases, with 10 bases spanning the gap. CDR1 and CDR2 (germline): MNHEY, SVGAGI. The CDR3 runs 12 residues.

The CDR3 region has the DNA TGTGCCTGGAGTGTACTCGGAGGGGGCCCGGGTGAAAAACTGTTTTTT. Translation: CAWSVLGGGPGEKLFF. This chain uses TRBV30 with TRBJ1-4, with 7 bases fitting TRBD1. The germline V gene has CDR1 GTSNPN and CDR2 SVGIG (reference sequence). This CDR3 is 16 amino acids long. Unmatched junction bases numbered 11, after V lost 0 bases and J lost 7 bases.

About this clone: The identical CDR3 is also encoded by other nucleotide sequences in the sample. The V call is TRBV18, the J call TRBJ2-1; D may be TRBD2 (5 bases). V was shortened by 3 bases and J by 7 bases, with 10 bases between the two germline ends. The CDR3 covers 13 residues. CDR1 and CDR2 from the germline V gene are KGHSH and LQKENI. The CDR3 sequence: CASSPGAGNEQFF. The CDR3 coding sequence is TGTGCCAGCTCACCGGGAGCCGGAAATGAGCAGTTCTTC.

This sequence joins TRBV30 and TRBJ1-5; 8 bases match TRBD1. With V trimmed by 3 bases and J by 6 bases, 4 bases remained unmatched. Germline V gene sequence: CDR1 GTSNPN, CDR2 SVGIG (reference sequence). The CDR3 is 13 residues long. DNA for the CDR3: TGTGCCTGGAGCGGACAGGGAGGTCAGCCCCAGCATTTT. Amino acids: CAWSGQGGQPQHF.

The chain uses TRBV28 and TRBJ2-3; 9 bases agree with TRBD1. CDR1 MDHEN and CDR2 SYDVKM come from the germline V gene. This CDR3 spans 14 amino acids. Germline trimming cut 3 bases from V and 3 bases from J; bases unmatched to any gene: 1. CDR3 loop: CASSFDRGTDTQYF. The CDR3, as DNA: TGTGCCAGCAGTTTCGACAGGGGGACAGATACGCAGTATTTT.

The chain has TRBV13 and TRBJ2-7; 7 bases map to TRBD1. V was clipped by 2 bases and J by 0 bases; unmatched bases: 19. The CDR3 length is 20 residues. Per germline, CDR1 PRHDT and CDR2 FYEKMQ (reference sequence). The CDR3 nucleotides are TGTGCCAGCAGCTTAAGCCCTATCATACAGGGGAAGGGGAACTCCTACGAGCAGTACTTC. Its translation is CASSLSPIIQGKGNSYEQYF.

The genes are TRBV2 and TRBJ1-2, with a possible D match to TRBD1 (5 bases). This CDR3 contains 13 residues. V lost 8 bases, J lost 4 bases, and 14 bases lay in between. Germline assignment: CDR1 SNHLY and CDR2 FYNNEI. The CDR3 nucleotides read TGTGCCAGCGGGCAGGGCGGGGCCTATGGCTACACCTTC. Translated: CASGQGGAYGYTF.

The chain employs TRBV2 and TRBJ1-1; 10 bases are a match to TRBD1. CDR3 length equals 14 residues. Trimming took 6 bases from V and 0 from J; bases not matched to a gene: 1. CDR1 is SNHLY, CDR2 FYNNEI, per germline. The CDR3 DNA is TGTGCCAGCAGAGACAGGGGGCTGAACACTGAAGCTTTCTTT. Translated: CASRDRGLNTEAFF.

The chain recombines TRBV5-1 with TRBJ2-7, with D maybe TRBD1 (5 bases). The CDR3 has 16 amino acids. Germline assignment: CDR1 SGHRS and CDR2 YFSETQ. V gave up 5 bases and J gave up 0 bases, with 18 bases separating them. CDR3 DNA sequence: TGCGCCAGCAGGTTTGGGGCAGAAAGGGACTCCTACGAGCAGTACTTC. It encodes CASRFGAERDSYEQYF.

The chain links TRBV28 to TRBJ2-5; TRBD2 might be the D (6 bases). The V gene's germline CDR1 is MDHEN and CDR2 SYDVKM. This CDR3 region has 13 residues. CDR3 coding DNA: TGTGCGAGTGTAGGAGGGCAAGAGGAGACCCAGTACTTC. Amino acids: CASVGGQEETQYF.

The V gene is TRBV2, the J gene TRBJ2-7, with D tentatively TRBD1 (6 bases). Germline V lookup: CDR1 SNHLY, CDR2 FYNNEI. V lost 7 bases and J 1 base, leaving 11 bases between the germline ends. This CDR3 comprises 13 residues. CDR3 sequence reads: CASKVGQSYEQYF. The DNA of the CDR3 is TGTGCCAGCAAGGTCGGACAGTCCTACGAGCAGTACTTC.

This CDR3 reads CASTSAGDEQFF. DNA of the CDR3: TGTGCCAGCACCTCTGCAGGGGATGAGCAGTTCTTC. This chain links TRBV7-3 with TRBJ2-1; maybe TRBD1 (6 bases). The V gene lost 7 bases and the J gene lost 8 bases, with 12 bases spanning the gap. This CDR3 comprises 12 residues. Germline V gene sequence: CDR1 SGHTA, CDR2 FQGTGA.

This sequence joins TRBV7-8 and TRBJ2-7; D unclear. The CDR3 has 15 residues. Germline CDR1 SGHVS, CDR2 FQNEAQ. The V end lost 2 bases, the J end lost 2 bases, and 13 bases lay between the germline ends. This CDR3 is CASSLSRLWPYEQYF. The CDR3 region has the DNA TGTGCCAGCAGCTTATCTAGATTATGGCCCTACGAGCAGTACTTC.

The chain has TRBV19 and TRBJ1-5, with a weak D call TRBD1 (5 bases). CDR3 length: 15 amino acids. Germline V gene lookup returns CDR1 LNHDA and CDR2 SQIVND (reference sequence). V was shortened by 5 bases and J by 5 bases, with 16 bases between the two germline ends. CDR3 coding DNA: TGTGCCAGTAGTTTAAAGACAGCTAATTATCAGCCCCAGCATTTT. Translation: CASSLKTANYQPQHF.

The chain employs TRBV7-8 and TRBJ2-1; a possible D gene is TRBD1 (6 bases). Trimming stripped 5 bases from V and 4 bases from J, with 12 bases between. The CDR3 is 14 residues long. The germline V gene has CDR1 SGHVS and CDR2 FQNEAQ. The CDR3: CASSLPGQYNEQFF. The CDR3 region has the DNA TGTGCCAGCAGCCTACCCGGACAGTACAATGAGCAGTTCTTC.

The V gene is TRBV19, the J gene TRBJ1-1; 7 nucleotides line up with TRBD1. The germline V gene encodes CDR1 LNHDA and CDR2 SQIVND (reference sequence). J was trimmed by 4 bases and V by 3 bases; bases with no gene match: 5. CDR3 size: 14 residues. The CDR3 DNA reads as TGTGCCAGTAGTATGAGGGGGCGGGTCACTGAAGCTTTCTTT. Translation: CASSMRGRVTEAFF.